The 12 T cell receptor beta chains given below trace back to one sample, sequenced in a study of OX40 agonist ivuxolimab in advanced cancers. Assay: immunoSEQ multiplex PCR; the TCRdb copy retains only in-frame clones and omits some. The data show roughly 75,000 clones, with around nine tenths seen just once and under 15% held by the top ten. The material was CD4+ or CD8+ T cells sorted from blood, obtained in a trial of the OX40 agonist ivuxolimab. These TCRs come from an adult with an advanced solid tumor such as melanoma, head and neck, liver or kidney cancer.

This chain links TRBV4-1 with TRBJ2-5; D might be TRBD1 or TRBD2, each matching 5 bases. The CDR3 covers 15 residues. The germline V gene has CDR1 MGHRA and CDR2 YSYEKL. Trimming removed 4 bases at V and 5 bases at J, with 17 bases between. CDR3 nucleotide sequence: TGCGCCAGCAGCCCCGGGACGGGCGGTATGGAGACCCAGTACTTC. As protein: CASSPGTGGMETQYF.

The rearrangement joins TRBV29-1 to TRBJ1-1; 7 nucleotides match TRBD1. The germline V gene has CDR1 SQVTM and CDR2 ANQGSEA. V was pared by 7 bases and J by 6 bases, with 14 bases of the junction left unmatched. This CDR3 has 14 residues. For the CDR3, the DNA is TGCAGCGGGTCAAGGACAGGCGGGGGGGCTGAAGCTTTCTTT. Encoded protein: CSGSRTGGGAEAFF.

The chain recombines TRBV27 with TRBJ2-7, with 8 bases lining up with TRBD2. Germline V gene sequence: CDR1 MNHEY, CDR2 SMNVEV (reference sequence). Unmatched junction bases numbered 7, after V lost 0 bases and J lost 6 bases. The CDR3 spans 15 residues. CDR3 protein: CASSLSKGLGGEQYF. Here the CDR3 DNA reads TGTGCCAGCAGTTTATCGAAGGGACTAGGGGGCGAGCAGTACTTC.

The V and J genes are TRBV10-3 and TRBJ1-3; maybe TRBD1 (5 bases). V was clipped by 6 bases and J by 0 bases, with 6 bases between them. The CDR3 contains 13 residues. In germline, CDR1 is ENHRY, CDR2 SYGVKD. In DNA form, the CDR3 reads TGTGCCATCAGCGGGACCTCTGGAAACACCATATATTTT. Its translation: CAISGTSGNTIYF.

The genes are TRBV6-1 and TRBJ1-1; 8 bases are shared with TRBD1. Germline CDR1 and CDR2: MNHNS and SASEGT. The CDR3 spans 13 residues. V shed 6 bases, J shed 7 bases, and the junction held 7 bases outside the gene matches. The DNA for the CDR3 is TGTGCCAGCAGCGCTCAGGGGGCTATTGAAGCTTTCTTT. Its translation is CASSAQGAIEAFF.

The chain's CDR3 is CASRDIGGEQYF. The DNA of the CDR3 is TGTGCCAGCCGGGACATCGGTGGCGAGCAGTACTTC. The chain combines TRBV11-2 with TRBJ2-7; D perhaps matches TRBD1 (6 bases). The germline V gene encodes CDR1 SGHAT and CDR2 FQNNGV. V was cut by 8 bases and J by 6 bases, with 14 bases left in between. There are 12 residues in the CDR3.

The chain combines TRBV2 with TRBJ1-2, with D possibly being TRBD1 (6 bases). Germline CDR1 SNHLY, CDR2 FYNNEI. The CDR3 is 12 amino acids. The V gene lost 7 bases and the J gene lost 7 bases, with 13 bases spanning the gap. The CDR3 region has the DNA TGTGCCAGCACCCCGGGGGCCGGTGGCTACACCTTC. Its protein is CASTPGAGGYTF.

The gene calls are TRBV11-2 and TRBJ1-1; no clear D gene. Germline assignment: CDR1 SGHAT and CDR2 FQNNGV. The CDR3 loop spans 12 amino acids. V was shortened by 5 bases and J by 1 base, with 5 bases between the two germline ends. CDR3: CASSPSNTEAFF. The DNA for the CDR3 is TGTGCCAGCAGCCCCTCGAACACTGAAGCTTTCTTT.

This clone appeared a few times. The gene calls are TRBV19 and TRBJ1-1; weak D call: TRBD1 (5 bases). Germline lookup yields CDR1 LNHDA and CDR2 SQIVND (reference sequence). This CDR3 has 12 amino acids. V was shortened by 9 bases and J by 3 bases, with 11 bases between the two germline ends. For the CDR3, the DNA is TGTGCCAGCCTAGGGGCTCACACTGAAGCTTTCTTT. Translated, it gives CASLGAHTEAFF.

The chain joins TRBV6-6 to TRBJ1-1; D possibly corresponds to TRBD1 (6 bases). Germline CDR1 reads MNHNY; CDR2 reads SVGAGI (reference sequence). V was cut by 10 bases and J by 4 bases, with 16 bases left in between. This CDR3 is 13 amino acids long. CDR3 in amino acids: CAMTGAGGTEAFF. CDR3 bases: TGTGCCATGACAGGAGCCGGGGGCACTGAAGCTTTCTTT.

The rearrangement uses TRBV29-1 and TRBJ1-2; weak D call: TRBD1 (5 bases). The CDR3 has 12 amino acids. V lost 2 bases and J 7 bases, leaving 11 bases between the germline ends. CDR1 is SQVTM, CDR2 ANQGSEA, per germline. The CDR3 reads CSVESGEFGYTF. CDR3 DNA sequence: TGCAGCGTTGAATCGGGGGAATTTGGCTACACCTTC.

The rearrangement joins TRBV5-4 to TRBJ1-2, with TRBD1 matching 8 bases. CDR1 and CDR2 (germline): SGHNT, YYREEE (reference sequence). V lost 4 bases and J lost 2; bases outside the gene matches: 1. The CDR3 has 13 residues. The CDR3 coding sequence is TGTGCCAGCAGCAGACAGGGGAACTATGGCTACACCTTC. Its translation is CASSRQGNYGYTF.